This is a list of T cell receptor beta chains from one sample in a study of beta chain features in type 1 diabetes. Sequencing used immunoSEQ multiplex PCR; TCRdb keeps in-frame clones, though not all of them. The sample consists of 600,000 to 700,000 clones, roughly 12% of them appearing once. Sequences were obtained from naive CD4+ T cells from blood. The receptors derive from a man aged 25 to 40 with type 1 diabetes. CDR3s include the opening cysteine and the closing phenylalanine or tryptophan. The D gene is left open where the match is weak. Clone size is stated in some rows and not others, as once, few, many or a class when expanded.

abundance	d_gene	v_gene	j_gene	CDR3nt	CDR3aa
once	NA	TRBV7-9	TRBJ1-6	TGTGCCAGCAGCTTAGGATCTAACAGCGAGGGTGGTTCACCCCTCCACTTT	CASSLGSNSEGGSPLHF
few	NA	TRBV2	TRBJ1-2	TGTGCCAGCACACGGATCTATGGCTACACCTTC	CASTRIYGYTF
few	NA	TRBV19	TRBJ2-6	TGTGCCAGTATGTTGCGGAACTCTGGGGCCAACGTCCTGACTTTC	CASMLRNSGANVLTF
few	TRBD2	TRBV6-5	TRBJ2-3	TGTGCCAGCACCACTAGCGGGGGTAAGAGGGATACGCAGTATTTT	CASTTSGGKRDTQYF
few	NA	TRBV7-2	TRBJ2-5	TGTGCCAGCAGCTTCCAGGGGAGTGGGGAAGAGACCCAGTACTTC	CASSFQGSGEETQYF
once	NA	TRBV11-3	TRBJ2-7	TGTGCCAGCAGCTTAGATCAGGACGAGCAGTACTTC	CASSLDQDEQYF
NA	NA	TRBV5-4	TRBJ2-5	TGTGCCAGCAGCTTGATGAGCGAGGAGACCCAGTACTTC	CASSLMSEETQYF
few	NA	TRBV7-2	TRBJ1-5	TGTGCCAGCAGTTTTGGGCAGGGGTCTCAGCCCCAGCATTTT	CASSFGQGSQPQHF
once	TRBD1	TRBV29-1	TRBJ1-2	TGCAGCTGCCTCGGACAGGCAGCTGGCTACACCTTC	CSCLGQAAGYTF
NA	NA	TRBV7-2	TRBJ1-1	TGTGCCAGCAGGGTTGGACAAGCGAACACTGAAGCTTTCTTT	CASRVGQANTEAFF
NA	NA	TRBV6-5	TRBJ1-3	TGTGCCAGCAGACCCGGCAGGACCTCTGGAAACACCATATATTTT	CASRPGRTSGNTIYF
NA	NA	TRBV6-1	TRBJ2-7	TGTGCCAGCAGTGAAAGGGAGAAATCCTACGAGCAGTACTTC	CASSEREKSYEQYF
few	NA	TRBV7-9	TRBJ2-1	TGTGCCAGCAGCTTCCGGGACATCAGTGAGCAGTTCTTC	CASSFRDISEQFF
NA	NA	TRBV2	TRBJ2-3	TGTGCCAGCAGGCAGGGCACCACAGATACGCAGTATTTT	CASRQGTTDTQYF
many	NA	TRBV2	TRBJ1-3	TGTGCCAGCAGTGAAAGGACAGGAAACACCATATATTTT	CASSERTGNTIYF
few	NA	TRBV29-1	TRBJ2-2	TGCAGCGTGAGGGACATTTTCACCGGGGAGCTGTTTTTT	CSVRDIFTGELFF
NA	NA	TRBV5-6	TRBJ2-3	TGTGCCAGCAGCTTGCCGGATCGTGATACGCAGTATTTT	CASSLPDRDTQYF
few	NA	TRBV29-1	TRBJ2-7	TGCAGCGTACTACCCAGGGGTAGGGAGCAGTACTTC	CSVLPRGREQYF
NA	NA	TRBV15	TRBJ2-5	TGTGCCACCAGTCCGGGAAGGGGGGTCGGGTCCCAAGAGACCCAGTACTTC	CATSPGRGVGSQETQYF
few	TRBD1	TRBV7-9	TRBJ2-7	TGTGCCAGCAGCACACCGGGACAGGGTTCCTACGAGCAGTACTTC	CASSTPGQGSYEQYF
few	NA	TRBV7-9	TRBJ2-4	TGTGCCAGCAGCTACGGACAGTCGGCCAAAAACATTCAGTACTTC	CASSYGQSAKNIQYF
few	NA	TRBV7-2	TRBJ2-3	TGTGCCAGCAGCCGCCTTGGACTAGGGGGCCCAGATACGCAGTATTTT	CASSRLGLGGPDTQYF
few	TRBD1	TRBV6-1	TRBJ1-2	TGTGCCAGCAGTGAAGGACAGGGTAATGGCTACACCTTC	CASSEGQGNGYTF
few	NA	TRBV30	TRBJ1-6	TGTGCCTGGAGCCGGGCCTCTTCACCCCTCCACTTT	CAWSRASSPLHF
few	TRBD1	TRBV15	TRBJ2-6	TGTGCCACCAGCAGAGATCGGGGAGACAGGGGGCGAGGGGCCAACGTCCTGACTTTC	CATSRDRGDRGRGANVLTF
few	NA	TRBV7-2	TRBJ1-1	TGTGCCAGCAGCCCCCTAGGCAGGGGCACTGAAGCTTTCTTT	CASSPLGRGTEAFF